The clone carrying this TCR beta chain was recorded many times. This CDR3 contains 18 residues. Germline CDR1 and CDR2: SGHRS and YFSETQ. With 4 bases clipped from V and 3 bases from J, the junction kept 9 bases outside the gene matches. TCRdb called the RT-PCR reads again in MiXCR, with one record for every CDR3 protein. The data show hundreds of thousands of distinct CDR3 sequences, 15% to 20% seen once. The sample comes from a study of patients and donors after allogeneic stem cell transplantation. Sample: blood, either unsorted or a sorted T cell fraction (not recorded which). V gene TRBV5-1 combines with J gene TRBJ2-2, with 13 bases that match TRBD2. The clonotype comes from a human donor who was either an allogeneic HSCT recipient or a stem cell or donor lymphocyte infusion donor (not recorded which). It is not recorded whose cells these are; they may come from a transplant donor. Here the CDR3 DNA reads TGCGCCAGCAGCCTTAGGACTAGCGGGAGTTATCACACCGGGGAGCTGTTTTTT. Amino acids: CASSLRTSGSYHTGELFF.